This TCR beta chain was identified during a study of control samples from healthy donors and cancer patients. The sample holds one count of this clone. Libraries were prepared by immunoSEQ multiplex PCR; TCRdb keeps only in-frame clonotypes and omits some of them. The sample lists about 150,000 clones, roughly 94% occurring once. V was pared by 3 bases and J by 0 bases, with 9 bases between. The CDR3 is 14 residues long. The germline gives CDR1 LNHDA, CDR2 SQIVND (reference sequence). The sample was blood. This receptor was identified in a man in his forties in good health. This chain uses TRBV19 with TRBJ2-7; no definite D call. CDR3 coding DNA: TGTGCCAGTAGTATGGTAGGGTCCTCCTACGAGCAGTACTTC. It is translated as CASSMVGSSYEQYF. The full variable domain, in which reference TRBV19 and TRBJ2-7 provide the parts outside the CDR3, is DGGITQSPKYLFRKEGQNVTLSCEQNLNHDAMYWYRQDPGQGLRLIYYSQIVNDFQKGDIAEGYSVSREKKESFPLTVTSAQKNPTAFYLCASSMVGSSYEQYFGPGTRLTVT.